What follows is one T cell receptor (beta chain) and its context. The antigen is unknown. Per germline, CDR1 LNHNV and CDR2 YYDKDF (reference sequence). V shed 1 base and J shed 9 bases, with 16 bases lying between them. The length of the CDR3 is 15 residues. These data belong to a study of shared clonotypes between healthy human individuals. Overall study findings and caveats: Sharing across four donors was seen in around 5.1% of naive CD4 clonotypes.

In the authors' workflow: For the immunoSEQ data, sequences were junction-only without quality scores, so filtering differed. Clones were read by immunoSEQ multiplex PCR, and TCRdb kept only the in-frame ones, dropping some. The V and J calls and clone size were taken over from that table, and D and trimming were inferred from the DNA. The data hold 2 million to 2.5 million clones, with around 93% observed a single time. This clonotype originated in a man aged 18 to 30 in good health. Some clones in this sample may be carry-over from other donors' samples. The chain has TRBV15 and TRBJ2-1; possible D gene TRBD2, 6 bases. Input material: naive CD4+ T cells from PBMCs. Subset reported: CD45RA+ positively selected. CDR3 nucleotide sequence: TGTGCCACCAGCAGAGGGGACTCCAGGGTGGGTGAGCAGTTCTTC. Translated, it gives CATSRGDSRVGEQFF.